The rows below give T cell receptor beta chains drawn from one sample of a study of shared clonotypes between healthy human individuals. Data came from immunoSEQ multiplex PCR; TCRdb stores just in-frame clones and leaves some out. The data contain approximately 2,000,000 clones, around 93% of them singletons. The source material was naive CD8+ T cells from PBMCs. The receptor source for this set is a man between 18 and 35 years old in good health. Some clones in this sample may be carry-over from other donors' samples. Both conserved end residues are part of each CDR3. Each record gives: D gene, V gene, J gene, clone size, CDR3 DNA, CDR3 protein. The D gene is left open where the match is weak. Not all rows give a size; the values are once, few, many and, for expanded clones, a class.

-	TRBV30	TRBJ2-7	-	TGTGCCTGGAGGGGAGGAAGCGGGCCCTACGAGCAGTACTTC	CAWRGGSGPYEQYF
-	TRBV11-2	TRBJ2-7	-	TGTGCCAGCAGCCATCTGCCTTACGAGCAGTACTTC	CASSHLPYEQYF
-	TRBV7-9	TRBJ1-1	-	TGTGCCAGCAGCCCGGGCGCCCGGCCCGCTTTCTTT	CASSPGARPAFF
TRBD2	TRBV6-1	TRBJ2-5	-	TGTGCCAGCAGTGCCCCCGGGGAGGGAGGGCCGGTGGGAGAGACCCAGTACTTC	CASSAPGEGGPVGETQYF
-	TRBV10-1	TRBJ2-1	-	TGCGCCAGCAGTGACATGAGTGGGTACAATGAGCAGTTCTTC	CASSDMSGYNEQFF
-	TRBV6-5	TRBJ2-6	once	TGTGCCAGCAGTTATAACGAGGGGGCCAACGTCCTGACTTTC	CASSYNEGANVLTF
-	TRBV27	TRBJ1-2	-	TGTGCCAGCAGTTTATTGGCAGGGAAGAACTATGGCTACACCTTC	CASSLLAGKNYGYTF
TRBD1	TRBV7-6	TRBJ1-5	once	TGTGCCAGCAGCCGTCGGACAGGGGGAAGCAATCAGCCCCAGCATTTT	CASSRRTGGSNQPQHF
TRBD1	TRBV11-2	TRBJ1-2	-	TGTGCCGTCGGGCCAGGGGGCGTAAACTATGGCTACACCTTC	CAVGPGGVNYGYTF
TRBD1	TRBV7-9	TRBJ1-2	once	TGTGCCAGCAGCTTACCGGGACAGAGCGCCTATGGCTACACCTTC	CASSLPGQSAYGYTF
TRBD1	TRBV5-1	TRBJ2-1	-	TGCGCCAGCAGCCCGGACCCCGGGACAGGCAATGAGCAGTTCTTC	CASSPDPGTGNEQFF
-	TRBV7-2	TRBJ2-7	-	TGTGCCAGCAGAAACCGGGACTTATCCTACGAGCAGTACTTC	CASRNRDLSYEQYF
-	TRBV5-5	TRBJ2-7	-	TGTGCCAGCAGCTTGGACCCGACGGGAGAGCAGTACTTC	CASSLDPTGEQYF
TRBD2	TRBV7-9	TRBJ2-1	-	TGTGCCAGCAGCTTTCCGACTAGCGGGAGGACCAACAATGAGCAGTTCTTC	CASSFPTSGRTNNEQFF
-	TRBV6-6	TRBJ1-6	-	TGTGCCAGCAGCATAAAACAGATGGGGGGAGACCTCCACTTT	CASSIKQMGGDLHF
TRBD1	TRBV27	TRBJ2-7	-	TGTGCCAGCACCCACGGTCAGGGGACAGGGGTCTACGAGCAGTACTTC	CASTHGQGTGVYEQYF
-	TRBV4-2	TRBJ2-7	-	TGTGCCAGCAGCCCATTGTTGATGGGGAACGAGCAGTACTTC	CASSPLLMGNEQYF